This TCR beta chain was retrieved from a study of cytomegalovirus exposure and HLA in healthy donors. This clone appeared a single time. The PCR used 60 Vbeta and 13 Jbeta primers. Using immunoSEQ multiplex PCR, the repertoire was profiled, and TCRdb retains in-frame clones only, with some absent. The table lists approximately 74,000 clones, about 71% of them singletons. This CDR3 has 15 amino acids. CDR1 and CDR2 from the germline V gene are MGHRA and YSYEKL. V gave up 0 bases and J gave up 3 bases, with 12 bases separating them. The receptor was derived from a woman in her thirties or forties in good health and CMV-seronegative. The sample consisted of PBMCs. The rearrangement links TRBV4-1 to TRBJ2-7, with a possible D match to TRBD2 (5 bases). The CDR3 protein is CASSQDEGLLYEQYF. DNA of the CDR3: TGCGCCAGCAGCCAAGACGAGGGCTTACTCTACGAGCAGTACTTC.